This T cell receptor (beta chain) is drawn from a study of blood T cell repertoires in COVID-19. The J segment lost 3 bases and the V segment lost 0 bases, leaving 2 bases of the junction unmatched. The CDR3 is 15 residues long. Germline-derived CDR1 and CDR2 are SGHNT and YENEEA. Clones were sequenced by immunoSEQ multiplex PCR, and TCRdb holds only the in-frame ones, with some missing. The sample includes approximately 70,000 clones, 75% to 95% seen only once; the top ten take 10% to 15%. The TCR sequence derives from a human donor with active COVID-19. The donor label of this sample is uncertain. V gene TRBV11-3 combines with J gene TRBJ2-1; 7 nucleotides agree with TRBD1. The sample was peripheral blood. The CDR3 sequence is CASSLDRDSYNEQFF. CDR3 nucleotide sequence: TGTGCCAGCAGCTTAGACAGGGACAGCTACAATGAGCAGTTCTTC.